This TCR beta chain was documented in a study of vaccination and CD4 T cells after COVID-19. Overall study context: Nasal swab PCR detected SARS-CoV-2 in convalescent patients, who comprised roughly nine mild cases and one severe case. The authors exposed cells to overlapping spike peptides derived from SARS-CoV-2, HCoV-NL63, HCoV-OC43 and HCoV-229E. Following dose two, a median about 70 days (range 14 to 241) passed before post-vaccine samples were taken.

A word on this clonotype: Its target is not known.

Treatment denoted: approximately 11-day PBMC culture with coronavirus spike peptide pools or control peptides (ViraFEST assay). Trimming removed 5 bases from V and 8 bases from J, with 25 bases in between. CDR1 is SGHTA and CDR2 is FQGNSA in the germline V gene. CDR3 size: 17 residues. Sequenced with the Oncomine TCR Beta short-read assay was DNA taken from cultured CD4+ T cells. Genomic DNA was extracted from cultured CD4+ T cells. MiXCR, run by TCRdb on the PCR reads, gives a single entry per CDR3 protein. In the table there are around 3,000 distinct CDR3 sequences, around 47% of which are singletons.

This sequence was found in a human donor who had recovered from COVID-19. Sequences were obtained from CD4+ T cells from blood, cultured in vitro. The rearrangement links TRBV7-2 to TRBJ2-1; D unresolved. This CDR3 is CASSLLQSRGSFHEQFF. The CDR3 nucleotides are TGTGCCAGCAGCCTCCTCCAGTCTCGCGGCTCTTTCCATGAGCAGTTCTTC. The full variable domain, its missing parts supplied by reference TRBV7-2 and TRBJ2-1, is GAGVSQSPSNKVTEKGKDVELRCDPISGHTALYWYRQSLGQGLEFLIYFQGNSAPDKSGLPSDRFSAERTGGSVSTLTIQRTQQEDSAVYLCASSLLQSRGSFHEQFFGPGTRLTVL.